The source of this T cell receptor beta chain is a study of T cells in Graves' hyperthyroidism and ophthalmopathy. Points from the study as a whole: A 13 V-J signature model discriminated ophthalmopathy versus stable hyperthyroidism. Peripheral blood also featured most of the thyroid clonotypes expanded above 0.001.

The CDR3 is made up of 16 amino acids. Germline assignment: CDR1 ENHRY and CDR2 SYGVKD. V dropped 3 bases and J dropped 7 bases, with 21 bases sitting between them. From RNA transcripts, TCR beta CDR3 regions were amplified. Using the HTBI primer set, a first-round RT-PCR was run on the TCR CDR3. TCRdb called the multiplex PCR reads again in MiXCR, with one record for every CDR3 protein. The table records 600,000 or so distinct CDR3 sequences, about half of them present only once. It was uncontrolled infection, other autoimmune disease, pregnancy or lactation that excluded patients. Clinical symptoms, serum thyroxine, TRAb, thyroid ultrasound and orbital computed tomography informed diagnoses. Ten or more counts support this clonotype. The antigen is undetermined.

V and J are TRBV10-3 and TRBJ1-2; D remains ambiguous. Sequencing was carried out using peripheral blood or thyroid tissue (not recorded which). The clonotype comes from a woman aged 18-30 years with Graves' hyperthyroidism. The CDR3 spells CAISDGSLAPAPGYTF. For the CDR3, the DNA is TGTGCCATCAGTGATGGTTCATTGGCGCCCGCCCCTGGCTACACCTTC.